The T cell receptor beta chain under discussion was sequenced for a study of CD8 T cells in Susac syndrome. Study results and caveats: The authors acknowledged that their TCR sequencing and HLA analysis involved a relatively small number of individuals.

TCR beta sequencing was performed on blood CD8+ and CD4+ T cells. RNA totalling roughly 0.5 to 1 ug underwent reverse transcription with random hexamers. An immunoSEQ multiplex PCR amplified TCR beta CDR3 over 54 Vbeta and 13 Jbeta. TCRdb passed the immunoSEQ multiplex PCR reads through MiXCR, listing each CDR3 protein once. The sample yields about 250,000 distinct CDR3 sequences, 80% to 95% seen once. In the case of this clonotype: Its antigen is not identified.

Germline V CDR1 and CDR2: DFQATT, SNEGSKA (reference sequence). V lost 7 bases and J lost 2, with 14 bases in between. This CDR3 has 13 amino acids. The sample comprised CD4+ T cells from PBMCs. The sequence was obtained from a human donor with multiple sclerosis. The rearrangement links TRBV20-1 to TRBJ1-1; no reliable D call. DNA of the CDR3: TGCAGTGGTCAAACAGACCCAAACACTGAAGCTTTCTTT. Translating gives CSGQTDPNTEAFF.